The 31 T cell receptor beta chains presented below share a single source sample, sequenced in a study of long-term antiretroviral therapy in people with HIV. They ran version v3.0 of the immunoSEQ assay at survey level. Sequencing used immunoSEQ multiplex PCR; TCRdb keeps in-frame clones, though not all of them. The sample holds 14,000 or so clones; 70% to 85% are singletons and the top ten take approximately 15%. This specimen consisted of unsorted PBMCs, obtained 1.8 years before starting antiretroviral therapy. The receptors here all came from a woman in her thirties or forties with HIV.

By share of the sample, this clone is large (0.1 to 1%). J is TRBJ2-7 and V is TRBV19; 9 positions agree with TRBD1. Germline V CDR1 and CDR2: LNHDA, SQIVND (reference sequence). The CDR3 sequence is 15 residues long. V lost 3 bases, J lost 0 bases, and 3 bases stayed unmatched. The CDR3 here is CASSMGQGLSYEQYF. The DNA of the CDR3 is TGTGCCAGTAGTATGGGACAGGGCCTCTCCTACGAGCAGTACTTC.

This chain joins TRBV7-8 and TRBJ2-7, with D unresolved. V lost 1 base, J lost 3 bases, and 7 bases lay in between. The CDR3 covers 13 residues. Germline values: CDR1 SGHVS, CDR2 FQNEAQ. The CDR3 is CASSLDPIYEQYF. The CDR3 DNA reads as TGTGCCAGCAGCTTAGACCCTATCTACGAGCAGTACTTC.

The chain employs TRBV19 and TRBJ1-1; 8 bases are a match to TRBD1. V gave up 5 bases and J gave up 6 bases; unmatched junction bases: 11. Germline CDR1 reads LNHDA; CDR2 reads SQIVND (reference sequence). The CDR3 is 15 residues long. CDR3: CASSPRPQGAAEAFF. In DNA, the CDR3 is TGTGCCAGTAGTCCCCGACCTCAGGGGGCTGCTGAAGCTTTCTTT.

The V and J genes are TRBV6-5 and TRBJ2-2, with TRBD1 as a possible D gene (5 bases). V was clipped by 7 bases and J by 5 bases, with 8 bases between them. The CDR3 extends over 12 amino acids. The V gene's germline CDR1 is MNHEY and CDR2 SVGAGI. CDR3 sequence reads: CASIRDTGELFF. In nucleotides, the CDR3 is TGTGCCAGCATCAGGGATACCGGGGAGCTGTTTTTT.

The chain recombines TRBV6-6 with TRBJ1-5; D unresolved. Trimming removed 6 bases at V and 3 bases at J, with 12 bases between. Germline V gene data show CDR1 as MNHNY and CDR2 as SVGAGI (reference sequence). The CDR3 consists of 14 residues. CDR3 in amino acids: CASSRSTNNQPQHF. The CDR3 DNA reads as TGTGCCAGCAGCCGGAGCACAAACAATCAGCCCCAGCATTTT.

V and J are TRBV7-8 and TRBJ1-5; D might be TRBD1 (5 bases). V lost 1 base and J 4 bases, leaving 11 bases between the germline ends. This CDR3 spans 15 amino acids. The germline V gene encodes CDR1 SGHVS and CDR2 FQNEAQ. Here the CDR3 DNA reads TGTGCCAGCAGCTTAGAAGGGACCCAAAATCAGCCCCAGCATTTT. Its translation is CASSLEGTQNQPQHF.

The J gene is TRBJ2-7, the V gene TRBV28, with D perhaps assigned TRBD1 or TRBD2 (6 bases each). V shed 6 bases and J shed 3 bases, with 18 bases lying between them. In germline, CDR1 is MDHEN, CDR2 SYDVKM. The CDR3 loop spans 15 amino acids. The chain's CDR3 is CASSPPGGGNYEQYF. In DNA form, the CDR3 reads TGTGCCAGCAGCCCGCCCGGGGGCGGCAACTACGAGCAGTACTTC.

The genes are TRBV28 and TRBJ1-1, with D perhaps TRBD1 (5 bases). This CDR3 has 14 residues. Germline CDR1 MDHEN, CDR2 SYDVKM. The V end lost 3 bases, the J end lost 1 base, and 9 bases lay between the germline ends. Here the CDR3 reads CASSFRVANTEAFF. CDR3 DNA: TGTGCCAGCAGTTTCAGGGTAGCGAACACTGAAGCTTTCTTT.

J is TRBJ2-3 and V is TRBV7-9; the D is unclear. The CDR3 has 12 amino acids. Germline CDR1 SEHNR, CDR2 FQNEAQ (reference sequence). The ends were cut back, 7 bases at V and 6 bases at J, with 11 bases in the middle. CDR3 in DNA: TGTGCCAGCACCCCGAGCAGGGATACGCAGTATTTT. Translation gives CASTPSRDTQYF.

The table lists this clone with a few counts. The V and J genes are TRBV9 and TRBJ2-1; the D gene is possibly TRBD1 (6 bases). Trimming cost V 6 bases and J 0 bases, with 10 bases left between them. Germline CDR1 SGDLS, CDR2 YYNGEE. The CDR3 spans 14 residues. The CDR3, as DNA: TGTGCCAGCATGAGGGGACACTCCTACAATGAGCAGTTCTTC. It encodes CASMRGHSYNEQFF.

This clone was detected a few times. The DNA of the CDR3 is TGCGCCAGCAGCTTTTTGACTCAGGCCGGAGGCTACACCTTC. Its translation: CASSFLTQAGGYTF. The chain employs TRBV5-1 and TRBJ1-2; D is uncertain. In germline, CDR1 is SGHRS, CDR2 YFSETQ. The V and J ends lost 2 bases and 8 bases respectively, with 16 bases between them. The CDR3 sequence is 14 residues long.

This clone was observed a single time. The rearrangement joins TRBV7-9 to TRBJ2-2; TRBD2 is a possible D gene (5 bases). Germline V lookup: CDR1 SEHNR, CDR2 FQNEAQ (reference sequence). The V end lost 5 bases, the J end lost 0 bases, and 13 bases lay between the germline ends. CDR3 length: 16 amino acids. The DNA for the CDR3 is TGTGCCAGCAGCCCCCGGGGAGTCTCGAACACCGGGGAGCTGTTTTTT. Residues: CASSPRGVSNTGELFF.

The sample holds a few counts of this clone. The chain joins TRBV11-2 to TRBJ2-5; 10 bases are shared with TRBD2. Germline CDR1 and CDR2: SGHAT and FQNNGV. V dropped 1 base and J dropped 4; count of bases not matched to a gene: 6. The CDR3 is 16 residues long. The CDR3 sequence: CASSLGEREGGETQYF. CDR3 in DNA: TGTGCCAGCAGCTTAGGAGAGCGGGAGGGGGGAGAGACCCAGTACTTC.

V usage is TRBV11-1 and J usage is TRBJ2-5; possible D gene TRBD2, 6 bases. This CDR3 has 16 residues. Germline loops: CDR1 SGHAT, CDR2 FQDESV (reference sequence). Trimming shortened V by 5 bases and J by 4 bases, and 20 bases separated the two germline ends. CDR3 DNA: TGTGCCAGCAGCGGAGAAGGGGCGGAGGGAGGAGAGACCCAGTACTTC. Amino acid sequence: CASSGEGAEGGETQYF.

The chain couples TRBV5-5 to TRBJ1-1, with 7 bases aligning to TRBD1. V was clipped by 5 bases and J by 2 bases; unmatched bases: 6. This CDR3 region has 14 residues. Germline lookup yields CDR1 SGHKS and CDR2 YYEKEE (reference sequence). CDR3: CASRPTGDNTEAFF. The CDR3 DNA sequence: TGTGCCAGCAGACCTACAGGGGATAACACTGAAGCTTTCTTT.

The V and J genes are TRBV6-1 and TRBJ2-3, with 10 bases identical to TRBD2. Trimming cost V 0 bases and J 0 bases; bases outside gene matches: 0. This CDR3 has 16 residues. Germline V CDR1 and CDR2: MNHNS, SASEGT. For the CDR3, the DNA is TGTGCCAGCAGTGAAGCGACTAGCGGGAGCACAGATACGCAGTATTTT. Translated: CASSEATSGSTDTQYF.

This clone has a single count. The V gene is TRBV9, the J gene TRBJ2-1; 9 positions match TRBD2. This CDR3 is built from 15 residues. V gave up 2 bases and J gave up 6 bases; unmatched junction bases: 6. CDR1 is SGDLS, CDR2 YYNGEE, per germline. CDR3 nucleotide sequence: TGTGCCAGCAGCGTTAGCGGGAGTGCCTCCAATGAGCAGTTCTTC. This codes for CASSVSGSASNEQFF. The variable domain in full, completed from reference TRBV9 and TRBJ2-1, reads DSGVTQTPKHLITATGQRVTLRCSPRSGDLSVYWYQQSLDQGLQFLIQYYNGEERAKGNILERFSAQQFPDLHSELNLSSLELGDSALYFCASSVSGSASNEQFFGPGTRLTVL.

The V and J genes are TRBV6-5 and TRBJ1-1; the D is unclear. Germline-derived CDR1 and CDR2 are MNHEY and SVGAGI. The V end lost 6 bases, the J end lost 2 bases, and 10 bases lay between the germline ends. The CDR3 runs 13 residues. CDR3 protein: CASSADINTEAFF. CDR3 coding DNA: TGTGCCAGCAGCGCAGACATCAACACTGAAGCTTTCTTT.

This chain links TRBV19 with TRBJ2-1; D might be TRBD2 (6 bases). The length of the CDR3 is 20 residues. CDR1 is LNHDA and CDR2 is SQIVND in the germline V gene (reference sequence). Deletions cut 7 bases from V and 1 base from J, with 29 bases between. CDR3 region: CASTATGVSEAPRSYNEQFF. CDR3 sequence (DNA): TGTGCCAGTACCGCAACGGGGGTTTCTGAAGCTCCTCGGTCCTACAATGAGCAGTTCTTC.

The chain recombines TRBV12-5 with TRBJ2-1, with TRBD1 matching 8 bases. With 1 base clipped from V and 2 bases from J, the junction kept 4 bases outside the gene matches. The germline V gene encodes CDR1 LGHNT and CDR2 FRNRAP. This CDR3 is built from 16 residues. This chain's CDR3 is CASGLGGQGAYNEQFF. The CDR3 DNA reads as TGTGCTAGTGGTTTGGGCGGACAGGGAGCCTACAATGAGCAGTTCTTC.

For this clone: The junction departs from the called germline gene at one end, perhaps through a read error. The chain recombines TRBV6-1 with TRBJ1-5; 8 bases map to TRBD1. CDR1 and CDR2 from the germline V gene are MNHNS and SASEGT. The CDR3 has 12 residues. CDR3 sequence (DNA): TGTGCCAGCAGTGAATGGGGACAGGCCCCCAATTTT. This sequence encodes CASSEWGQAPNF.

The rearrangement joins TRBV7-9 to TRBJ1-1; 9 bases match TRBD1. The CDR3 has 15 residues. In germline, CDR1 is SEHNR, CDR2 FQNEAQ (reference sequence). Trimming at V came to 1 base and at J to 0 bases, leaving 0 bases not matched to a gene. Written as DNA, the CDR3 is TGTGCCAGCAGCTTAGGGACAGGGGTGAACACTGAAGCTTTCTTT. It specifies CASSLGTGVNTEAFF.

The chain uses TRBV6-5 and TRBJ1-3; D is possibly TRBD1 (5 bases). The CDR3 sequence is 14 residues long. The V end was cut by 4 bases, the J end by 4 bases, with 11 bases between. CDR1 is MNHEY, CDR2 SVGAGI, per germline. CDR3 coding DNA: TGTGCCAGCAGTTGGAGCAGGGTCGGAAACACCATATATTTT. It is translated as CASSWSRVGNTIYF.

The rearrangement joins TRBV9 to TRBJ1-5; a possible D gene is TRBD1 (6 bases). Germline V gene data show CDR1 as SGDLS and CDR2 as YYNGEE. V shed 5 bases and J shed 1 base, with 10 bases lying between them. The CDR3 spans 14 residues. The CDR3 DNA reads TGTGCCAGCAGTTCCGGGACAAGCAATCAGCCCCAGCATTTT. This translates into CASSSGTSNQPQHF.

The chain employs TRBV9 and TRBJ2-3; 7 bases map to TRBD1. This CDR3 spans 14 amino acids. From germline, CDR1 is SGDLS and CDR2 YYNGEE. V lost 3 bases and J lost 2; bases outside the gene matches: 3. The DNA of the CDR3 is TGTGCCAGCAGCGAACAGGGGACCACAGATACGCAGTATTTT. This codes for CASSEQGTTDTQYF.

This clone was counted a few times. In DNA, the CDR3 is TGTGCCAGCAGCTCGGAGTACTATTATGGCTACACCTTC. Translated: CASSSEYYYGYTF. The chain combines TRBV11-1 with TRBJ1-2, with unresolved D. Per the germline V gene, CDR1 is SGHAT and CDR2 is FQDESV (reference sequence). The CDR3 consists of 13 residues. V lost 4 bases, J lost 5 bases, and 11 bases lay in between.

This chain uses TRBV20-1 with TRBJ1-1; D is uncertain. V lost 5 bases and J 11 bases, leaving 12 bases between the germline ends. The CDR3 totals 10 residues. Germline values: CDR1 DFQATT, CDR2 SNEGSKA (reference sequence). In nucleotides, the CDR3 is TGCAGTGCTGTTGGTCCCATGGCTTTCTTT. Residues: CSAVGPMAFF.

The rearrangement links TRBV6-1 to TRBJ1-1; 7 positions agree with TRBD1. Germline V CDR1 and CDR2: MNHNS, SASEGT. The trim removed 6 bases at V and 1 base at J, leaving 2 bases unmatched. The CDR3 runs to 13 residues. CDR3 bases: TGTGCCAGCAGAGAGGGGGCGAACACTGAAGCTTTCTTT. Amino acids: CASREGANTEAFF.

This clone has a single count. This sequence joins TRBV28 and TRBJ1-5, with no clear D. The V gene's germline CDR1 is MDHEN and CDR2 SYDVKM. Trimming took off 4 bases at V and 7 bases at J, with 11 bases between the two ends. The CDR3 runs 13 residues. The CDR3 DNA sequence: TGTGCCAGCAGTTCGGGCCCGATCCAGCCCCAGCATTTT. Protein product: CASSSGPIQPQHF.

This chain links TRBV5-4 with TRBJ2-6; D is tentatively TRBD1 or TRBD2 (5 bases each). This CDR3 has 19 amino acids. The germline V gene encodes CDR1 SGHNT and CDR2 YYREEE (reference sequence). Trimming cost V 2 bases and J 1 base, with 19 bases left between them. The CDR3 reads CASSFWGGGSVSGANVLTF. The CDR3, as DNA: TGTGCCAGCAGCTTCTGGGGTGGGGGTTCCGTATCTGGGGCCAACGTCCTGACTTTC.

The gene calls are TRBV6-6 and TRBJ1-1, with TRBD1 matching 8 bases. The CDR3 consists of 15 residues. Germline assignment: CDR1 MNHNY and CDR2 SVGAGI (reference sequence). J lost 5 bases, V lost 2 bases, and 7 bases had no gene match. The CDR3 loop is CASSYPDRGRTEAFF. CDR3 sequence (DNA): TGTGCCAGCAGTTACCCAGACAGGGGAAGGACTGAAGCTTTCTTT.